Presented here are 18 T cell receptor beta chains from one specimen sequenced in a study of blood T cell repertoires in COVID-19. Some clones are missing from TCRdb's copy, which holds only in-frame ones; the method was immunoSEQ multiplex PCR. The sample records 130,000 to 150,000 clones, 70% to 90% being singletons. Source material: peripheral blood. All receptors come from a middle-aged woman with active or convalescent COVID-19.

This clone was counted a single time. The chain couples TRBV5-1 to TRBJ2-1, with 12 bases aligning to TRBD2. The CDR3 contains 17 residues. Trimming cost V 3 bases and J 9 bases; bases outside gene matches: 13. Germline V gene data show CDR1 as SGHRS and CDR2 as YFSETQ. CDR3 DNA sequence: TGCGCCAGCAGCTCCCGAGGGCTAGCGGGGGGGCTGGGTGAGCAGTTCTTC. Translation gives CASSSRGLAGGLGEQFF.

CDR3 sequence reads: CASSVSLYNEQFF. CDR3 DNA sequence: TGTGCCAGCAGCGTCAGTTTATACAATGAGCAGTTCTTC. The chain couples TRBV9 to TRBJ2-1; D gene ambiguous. The germline V and J ends were trimmed by 2 bases and 4 bases, with 7 bases remaining between them. The CDR3 loop spans 13 amino acids. The germline V gene has CDR1 SGDLS and CDR2 YYNGEE.

This chain connects TRBV28 to TRBJ1-2, with TRBD1 identical over 7 bases. V was clipped by 4 bases and J by 5 bases; unmatched bases: 10. The CDR3 contains 15 residues. Germline CDR1 is MDHEN and CDR2 is SYDVKM. The CDR3 region is CASSSTGRSWYGYTF. In DNA, the CDR3 is TGTGCCAGCAGTTCGACAGGGCGCTCATGGTATGGCTACACCTTC.

The chain has TRBV5-4 and TRBJ2-3; 8 bases line up with TRBD1. Germline loops: CDR1 SGHNT, CDR2 YYREEE (reference sequence). Losses at the gene ends were 3 bases for V and 4 bases for J; bases not matched to a gene: 1. The CDR3 totals 13 residues. CDR3 DNA: TGTGCCAGCAGCTGGACAGGGCCAGATACGCAGTATTTT. Protein sequence: CASSWTGPDTQYF.

V is TRBV3-1 (or the pseudogene TRBV3-2) and J is TRBJ1-1; D is uncertain. Trimming took off 4 bases at V and 0 bases at J, with 6 bases between the two ends. This CDR3 has 13 amino acids. CDR1 and CDR2 from the germline V gene are LGHDT and YNNKEL (reference sequence). The CDR3 DNA follows: TGTGCCAGCAGCCCCGCGGTGAACACTGAAGCTTTCTTT. It yields the protein CASSPAVNTEAFF.

The rearrangement joins TRBV6-5 to TRBJ2-7; a possible D gene is TRBD1 (6 bases). CDR1 MNHEY and CDR2 SVGAGI come from the germline V gene. This CDR3 has 13 amino acids. V dropped 6 bases and J dropped 2 bases, with 11 bases sitting between them. CDR3 in DNA: TGTGCCAGCAGGTTCCGGACAGCCTACGAGCAGTACTTC. Its translation is CASRFRTAYEQYF.

This chain connects TRBV6-6 to TRBJ2-7; perhaps TRBD2 as D (6 bases). CDR3 length: 14 residues. V lost 4 bases and J 5 bases, leaving 15 bases between the germline ends. Per the germline V gene, CDR1 is MNHNY and CDR2 is SVGAGI (reference sequence). DNA of the CDR3: TGTGCCAGCAGTTGGGCCTCCTCGGGGGACGAGCAGTACTTC. Translating gives CASSWASSGDEQYF.

The chain links TRBV4-2 to TRBJ1-5, with no clear D. Germline-derived CDR1 and CDR2 are LGHNA and YNFKEQ. With 3 bases removed from V and 6 bases from J, the gap between germline ends came to 9 bases. This CDR3 region has 13 residues. As DNA, the CDR3 is TGTGCCAGCAGCCAGGATACGGGTCAGCCCCAGCATTTT. Its protein is CASSQDTGQPQHF.

The rearrangement uses TRBV7-9 and TRBJ1-1; 11 bases map to TRBD1. The CDR3 runs to 15 residues. Germline assignment: CDR1 SEHNR and CDR2 FQNEAQ (reference sequence). With V trimmed by 4 bases and J by 4 bases, 5 bases remained unmatched. Here the CDR3 reads CASSYPGTGGTEAFF. CDR3 DNA sequence: TGTGCCAGCAGCTACCCCGGGACAGGGGGCACTGAAGCTTTCTTT.

The genes are TRBV6-5 and TRBJ2-1; 7 bases align to TRBD2. Germline V lookup: CDR1 MNHEY, CDR2 SVGAGI. V gave up 6 bases and J gave up 6 bases; unmatched junction bases: 11. CDR3 length equals 15 residues. CDR3 nucleotides: TGTGCCAGCAGACCACGGGGAGGGCGGGGCAATGAGCAGTTCTTC. Residues: CASRPRGGRGNEQFF.

V gene TRBV5-1 combines with J gene TRBJ1-3; TRBD1 matches 11 bases. The trim removed 2 bases at V and 0 bases at J, leaving 4 bases unmatched. Germline loops: CDR1 SGHRS, CDR2 YFSETQ. The CDR3 has 17 residues. The CDR3, as DNA: TGCGCCAGCAGCTTCCGGACAGGGGGCGACTCTGGAAACACCATATATTTT. It translates to CASSFRTGGDSGNTIYF.

This clone has a single count. V gene TRBV6-5 combines with J gene TRBJ2-1, with a weak D call TRBD2 (7 bases). Germline V gene sequence: CDR1 MNHEY, CDR2 SVGAGI. Trimming stripped 5 bases from V and 7 bases from J, with 15 bases between. The CDR3 is 14 amino acids. The CDR3 protein is CASSQLARGNEQFF. In DNA, the CDR3 is TGTGCCAGCAGTCAACTAGCGAGGGGGAATGAGCAGTTCTTC.

The chain carries TRBV7-8 and TRBJ2-1, with 9 nucleotides matching TRBD1. V lost 5 bases and J lost 1; bases outside the gene matches: 3. Germline values: CDR1 SGHVS, CDR2 FQNEAQ. There are 15 residues in the CDR3. The CDR3 DNA reads as TGTGCCAGCAGCGGTGGACAGGGGTCCTACAATGAGCAGTTCTTC. Amino acids: CASSGGQGSYNEQFF. The entire variable domain, with the rest obtained from reference TRBV7-8 and TRBJ2-1, is as follows: GAGVSQSPRYKVAKRGQDVALRCDPISGHVSLFWYQQALGQGPEFLTYFQNEAQLDKSGLPSDRFFAERPEGSVSTLKIQRTQQEDSAVYLCASSGGQGSYNEQFFGPGTRLTVL.

The chain combines TRBV6-6 with TRBJ1-1; no reliable D call. The ends were cut back, 5 bases at V and 0 bases at J, with 10 bases in the middle. The germline CDR1 and CDR2 sequences are MNHNY and SVGAGI (reference sequence). The CDR3 has 14 amino acids. As DNA, the CDR3 is TGTGCCAGCAGTACCTACAGCATGAACACTGAAGCTTTCTTT. This gives the protein CASSTYSMNTEAFF.

J is TRBJ1-1 and V is TRBV5-5; possible D gene TRBD1, 6 bases. The CDR3 sequence is 11 residues long. V dropped 4 bases and J dropped 8 bases, with 9 bases sitting between them. Per germline, CDR1 SGHKS and CDR2 YYEKEE (reference sequence). The CDR3 coding sequence is TGTGCCAGCAGCCTCGGGACAGAAGCTTTCTTT. This encodes CASSLGTEAFF.

V gene TRBV2 combines with J gene TRBJ1-1, with D possibly TRBD1 on 6 matching bases. The V gene's germline CDR1 is SNHLY and CDR2 FYNNEI. The CDR3 is made up of 14 amino acids. V lost 5 bases and J 5 bases, leaving 15 bases between the germline ends. The CDR3 DNA reads TGTGCCAGCAGTCGCGGGGGGCCGGGGACTGAAGCTTTCTTT. The encoded protein is CASSRGGPGTEAFF.

The CDR3 reads CASSSAADYRYEQYF. CDR3 DNA sequence: TGTGCCAGCAGTTCCGCCGCGGACTACCGCTACGAGCAGTACTTC. V and J are TRBV6-5 and TRBJ2-7, with TRBD2 as a possible D gene (6 bases). Trimming took 4 bases from V and 3 from J, leaving 16 bases between them. CDR1 and CDR2 (germline): MNHEY, SVGAGI. The CDR3 consists of 15 residues.

This clone was seen just once. This chain connects TRBV4-1 to TRBJ1-2; 7 positions agree with TRBD1. CDR1 is MGHRA and CDR2 is YSYEKL in the germline V gene. V lost 4 bases to trimming and J lost 4 bases; unmatched junction nucleotides: 12. There are 16 residues in the CDR3. CDR3 residues: CASSRPGQVTLYGYTF. CDR3 DNA sequence: TGCGCCAGCAGCCGACCCGGACAGGTGACACTCTATGGCTACACCTTC.